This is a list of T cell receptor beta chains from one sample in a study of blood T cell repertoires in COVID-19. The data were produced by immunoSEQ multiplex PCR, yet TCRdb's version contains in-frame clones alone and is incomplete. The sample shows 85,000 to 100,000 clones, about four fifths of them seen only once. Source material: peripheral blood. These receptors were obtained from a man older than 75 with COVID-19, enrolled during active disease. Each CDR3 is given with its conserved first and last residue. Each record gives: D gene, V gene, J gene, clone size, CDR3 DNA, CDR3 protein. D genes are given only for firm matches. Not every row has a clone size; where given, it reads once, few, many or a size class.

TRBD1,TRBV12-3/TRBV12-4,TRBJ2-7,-,TGTGCCAGCAGTCCCCGGGACAGTTACGAGCAGTACTTC,CASSPRDSYEQYF
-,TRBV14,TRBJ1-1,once,TGTGCCAGCAGCCAAGCCCCATACACTGAAGCTTTCTTT,CASSQAPYTEAFF
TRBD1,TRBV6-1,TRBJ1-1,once,TGTGCCAGCAGTGAAAGGTGGGACAGGGGAGCTTTCTTT,CASSERWDRGAFF
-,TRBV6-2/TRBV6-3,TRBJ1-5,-,TGTGCCAGCAGTTACAGATCAGATAGCAATCAGCCCCAGCATTTT,CASSYRSDSNQPQHF
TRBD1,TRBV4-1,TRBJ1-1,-,TGCGCCAGCAGCCACGCCCGACAGGGGGGGACTGAAGCTTTCTTT,CASSHARQGGTEAFF
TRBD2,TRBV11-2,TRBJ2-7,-,TGTGCCAGCAGCTCGTCTAGCGGGAGCTACGAGCAGTACTTC,CASSSSSGSYEQYF
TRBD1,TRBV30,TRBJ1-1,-,TGTGCCTGGAGTGCACAGGGGGGGGCTGAAGCTTTCTTT,CAWSAQGGAEAFF
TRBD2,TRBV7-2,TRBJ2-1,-,TGTGCCAGCAGCTCGGGACTAGCATCAAATGAGCAGTTCTTC,CASSSGLASNEQFF
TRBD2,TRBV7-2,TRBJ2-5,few,TGTGCCAGCAGCTTAGGACTAGCGGCCCGGCCCCTCCCCCAAGAGACCCAGTACTTC,CASSLGLAARPLPQETQYF
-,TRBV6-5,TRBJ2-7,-,TGTGCCAGCAGCCTCGGACATCGCGAGCAGTACTTC,CASSLGHREQYF
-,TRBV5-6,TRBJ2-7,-,TGTGCCAGCAGCTCTTTAGGGGGAGAGCAGTACTTC,CASSSLGGEQYF
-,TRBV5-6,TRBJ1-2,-,TGTGCCAGCAGCTTGTTTGCCAAGCCCTATGGCTACACCTTC,CASSLFAKPYGYTF
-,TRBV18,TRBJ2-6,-,TGTGCCAGCTCAGCAGAGACAAGCTCTGGGGCCAACGTCCTGACTTTC,CASSAETSSGANVLTF
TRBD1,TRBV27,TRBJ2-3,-,TGTGCCAGCAGTTTAACGCACGGACAGGCCTACACAGATACGCAGTATTTT,CASSLTHGQAYTDTQYF
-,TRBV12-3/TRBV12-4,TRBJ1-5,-,TGTGCCAGCAGGCGTTACGGCAATCAGCCCCAGCATTTT,CASRRYGNQPQHF
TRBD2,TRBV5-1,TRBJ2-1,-,TGCGCCAGCAGCTTAAACCCGGGACTAGCGGGAGCGTACAATGAGCAGTTCTTC,CASSLNPGLAGAYNEQFF
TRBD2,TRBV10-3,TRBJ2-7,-,TGTGCCCTCCGAGCCGGGACTAGCGGCCTCTACGAGCAGTACTTC,CALRAGTSGLYEQYF
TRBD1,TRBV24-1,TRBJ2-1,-,TGTGCCACCATGGGTACAGGGGTCAATGAGCAGTTCTTC,CATMGTGVNEQFF
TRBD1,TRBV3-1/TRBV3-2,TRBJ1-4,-,TGTGCCAGCAGCCAAGAAGGTGGGGACAGTACTTGGTCTTTGGGAAAACTGTTTTTT,CASSQEGGDSTWSLGKLFF
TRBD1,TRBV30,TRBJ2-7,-,TGTGCCTGGACCAGAGACAGGGCAAGGCAGTACTTC,CAWTRDRARQYF
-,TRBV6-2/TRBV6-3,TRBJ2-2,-,TGTGCCAGCAGCCCCAGGGGGGAGCTGTTTTTT,CASSPRGELFF
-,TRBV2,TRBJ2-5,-,TGTGCCAGCAGTGAAACCCAGAGGGAGACCCAGTACTTC,CASSETQRETQYF
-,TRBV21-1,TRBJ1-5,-,TGTGCCAGCAGATCGACGGGACAGGACGAGATTAGCAATCAGCCCCAGCATTTT,CASRSTGQDEISNQPQHF
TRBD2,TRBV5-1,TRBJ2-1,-,TGCGCCAGCAGCTTAGCTAGCGGGGGCCCCTCCTACAATGAGCAGTTCTTC,CASSLASGGPSYNEQFF
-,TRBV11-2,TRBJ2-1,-,TGTGCCAGCAGCTTCGACTCCGGGTTCAAGCAGTTCTTC,CASSFDSGFKQFF
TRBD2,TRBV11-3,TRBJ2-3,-,TGTGCCAGCAGCCCCGGGACTAGCGCAGATACGCAGTATTTT,CASSPGTSADTQYF
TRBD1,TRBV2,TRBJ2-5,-,TGTGCCAGCAGCGCGACAGGGTTGGAGACCCAGTACTTC,CASSATGLETQYF
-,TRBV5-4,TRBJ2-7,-,TGTGCCAGCAGCGGTACAGGGGCGGGAAACCTCTACGAGCAGTACTTC,CASSGTGAGNLYEQYF
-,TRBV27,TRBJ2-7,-,TGTGCCAGCCGGGGGACTGCTACCTACGAGCAGTACTTC,CASRGTATYEQYF
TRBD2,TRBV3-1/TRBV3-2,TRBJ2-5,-,TGTGCCAGCAGCCAAGAGAAAGCGGGAGCGGAGACCCAGTACTTC,CASSQEKAGAETQYF
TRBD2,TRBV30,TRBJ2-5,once,TGTGCCTGGAGTGTAACTAGCGCTATCCAAGAGACCCAGTACTTC,CAWSVTSAIQETQYF
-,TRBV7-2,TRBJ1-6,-,TGTGCCAGCAGCCAGCCTCCGGGGAGCTCCTATAATTCACCCCTCCACTTT,CASSQPPGSSYNSPLHF
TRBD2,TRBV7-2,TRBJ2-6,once,TGTGCCAGCAGCGTAGCGGGGCCAAGCTCTGGGGCCAACGTCCTGACTTTC,CASSVAGPSSGANVLTF
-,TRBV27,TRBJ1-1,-,TGTGCCAGCAGTCCGAAGACAGGTTGGAACACTGAAGCTTTCTTT,CASSPKTGWNTEAFF
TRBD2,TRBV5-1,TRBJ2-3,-,TGCGCCAGCAGGCGGGAGGGCCGAACAGATACGCAGTATTTT,CASRREGRTDTQYF
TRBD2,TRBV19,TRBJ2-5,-,TGTGCCAGTAGTATGACTAGCGGGTACCAAGAGACCCAGTACTTC,CASSMTSGYQETQYF
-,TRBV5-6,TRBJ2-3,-,TGTGCCAGCAGCCGGACAGCCGGCACAGATACGCAGTATTTT,CASSRTAGTDTQYF
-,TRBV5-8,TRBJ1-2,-,TGTGCCAGCAGCTGGGGGGTCTATGGCTACACCTTC,CASSWGVYGYTF
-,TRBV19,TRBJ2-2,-,TGTGCCACCAGACAGGCGGTGTCCGGGACCGGGGAGCTGTTTTTT,CATRQAVSGTGELFF
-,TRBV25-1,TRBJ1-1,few,TGTGCCAGCAGTGTCCTAAGGGGGACTGAAGCTTTCTTT,CASSVLRGTEAFF
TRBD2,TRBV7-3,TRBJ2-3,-,TGTGCCAGCAGCCTCAATTCGGGACTAGCGGGAGGAGCGCAGTATTTT,CASSLNSGLAGGAQYF
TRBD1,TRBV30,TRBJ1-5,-,TGTGCCTGGACAGGACAGGGTGGGCACCAGCCCCAGCATTTT,CAWTGQGGHQPQHF
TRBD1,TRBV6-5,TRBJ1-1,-,TGTGCCAGCACCATGACAGGGGGCGTCACTGAAGCTTTCTTT,CASTMTGGVTEAFF
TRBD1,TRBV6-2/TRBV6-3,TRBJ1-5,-,TGTGCCAGCAGCGGACCCCCCGCGGGACAGTATAGCAATCAGCCCCAGCATTTT,CASSGPPAGQYSNQPQHF
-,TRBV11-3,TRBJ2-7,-,TGTGCCAGCAGCGTAGGTGGGATCCGGGACACCTACGAGCAGTACTTC,CASSVGGIRDTYEQYF
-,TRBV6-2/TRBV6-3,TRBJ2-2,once,TGTGCCAGCAGTTGGAGCGCACGGGGCACCGGGGAGCTGTTTTTT,CASSWSARGTGELFF
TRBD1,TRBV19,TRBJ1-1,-,TGTGCCAGTAGCAAAAGTGGGACAGGGCGATGGAACACTGAAGCTTTCTTT,CASSKSGTGRWNTEAFF